This record looks at one T cell receptor beta chain sequence and its context. Its antigen is as yet unknown. The data originate from a study of OX40 agonist ivuxolimab in advanced cancers. Study information: Ivuxolimab was delivered to patients intravenously every 2 weeks at doses spanning 0.01 to 10 mg/kg. The mean age was around 56 years, ranging from roughly 23 to 79, with about four fifths of participants male. Partial responses were achieved by three patients, one with hepatocellular carcinoma and two with cutaneous melanoma. General observations from the study: There were also nonresponders showing low normalized T-cell clonal expansion.

Germline values: CDR1 GTSNPN, CDR2 SVGIG (reference sequence). The CDR3 sequence is 14 residues long. Unmatched junction bases numbered 3, after V lost 7 bases and J lost 0 bases. Some clones are missing from TCRdb's copy, which holds only in-frame ones; the method was immunoSEQ multiplex PCR. The sample holds roughly 92,000 clones, under 95% seen once. The sequenced sample was CD4+ or CD8+ T cells sorted from blood, obtained in a trial of the OX40 agonist ivuxolimab. This clonotype was sampled from an adult with an advanced solid tumor such as melanoma, head and neck, liver or kidney cancer. This chain uses TRBV30 with TRBJ2-3, with 11 positions matching TRBD2. CDR3 amino acids: CAFRTSGSTDTQYF. The CDR3 coding sequence is TGTGCCTTCCGGACTAGCGGGAGCACAGATACGCAGTATTTT. Full variable domain (missing parts from reference TRBV30 and TRBJ2-3): SQTIHQWPATLVQPVGSPLSLECTVEGTSNPNLYWYRQAAGRGLQLLFYSVGIGQISSEVPQNLSASRPQDRQFILSSKKLLLSDSGFYLCAFRTSGSTDTQYFGPGTRLTVL.